Shown below are 18 T cell receptor beta chains from a single sample sequenced in a study of T cell responses to AZD1222 COVID-19 vaccine. Only in-frame clones appear in the TCRdb table, and some are missing; sequencing was by immunoSEQ multiplex PCR. Of about 130,000 clones in the sample, just over 90% are singletons; the top ten hold around 1%. Sequences were derived from peripheral blood, sampled 28 days after the second AZD1222 dose. Every receptor here comes from an adult who received the AZD1222 COVID-19 vaccine.

This sequence joins TRBV2 and TRBJ2-5, with 7 bases that match TRBD1. Per the germline V gene, CDR1 is SNHLY and CDR2 is FYNNEI. The CDR3 has 15 amino acids. J was trimmed by 5 bases and V by 5 bases; bases with no gene match: 11. The CDR3 region has the DNA TGTGCCAGCAGTTCACAACAGGGGACGGAGGAGACCCAGTACTTC. Residues: CASSSQQGTEETQYF.

Here the CDR3 DNA reads TGTGCCACCAGCAGAGCGCATCAGGTCAATCAGCCCCAGCATTTT. Its translation: CATSRAHQVNQPQHF. The chain is built from TRBV15 and TRBJ1-5; no definite D call. This CDR3 comprises 15 residues. The germline V and J ends were trimmed by 1 base and 3 bases, with 10 bases remaining between them. The germline gives CDR1 LNHNV, CDR2 YYDKDF (reference sequence).

J is TRBJ1-2 and V is TRBV29-1; D is possibly TRBD1 (5 bases). CDR1 SQVTM and CDR2 ANQGSEA come from the germline V gene. V was clipped by 4 bases and J by 2 bases, with 11 bases between them. CDR3 size: 13 residues. Here the CDR3 reads CSVGGGMNYGYTF. The CDR3 bases are TGCAGCGTTGGCGGGGGAATGAACTATGGCTACACCTTC.

The rearrangement uses TRBV30 and TRBJ2-7; TRBD2 is a possible D gene (5 bases). Germline-derived CDR1 and CDR2 are GTSNPN and SVGIG (reference sequence). Trimming took 4 bases from V and 3 from J, leaving 10 bases between them. There are 12 residues in the CDR3. The CDR3 here is CAWTARGYEQYF. The CDR3 DNA reads as TGTGCCTGGACCGCCCGGGGCTACGAGCAGTACTTC.

The genes are TRBV6-6 and TRBJ2-5, with 7 positions matching TRBD2. This CDR3 comprises 11 residues. The germline CDR1 and CDR2 sequences are MNHNY and SVGAGI (reference sequence). J gave up 13 bases and V 5 bases, and 7 bases lay outside the gene matches. The CDR3 DNA reads TGTGCCAGCAGTCGAGGACTAGACACGTACTTC. It translates to CASSRGLDTYF.

The chain combines TRBV12-3 or TRBV12-4 with TRBJ1-5, with D hard to call. The CDR3 spans 13 residues. V was pared by 6 bases and J by 0 bases, with 6 bases between. The CDR3 bases are TGTGCCAGCAGGGAGGGTAGCAATCAGCCCCAGCATTTT. Translation: CASREGSNQPQHF.

V gene TRBV5-1 combines with J gene TRBJ1-3; TRBD1 agrees at 7 bases. Germline trimming cut 3 bases from V and 2 bases from J; bases unmatched to any gene: 2. Germline values: CDR1 SGHRS, CDR2 YFSETQ. The CDR3 has 14 residues. The CDR3 sequence: CASSSGTAGNTIYF. CDR3 DNA: TGCGCCAGCAGCTCGGGGACAGCTGGAAACACCATATATTTT.

V is TRBV5-1 and J is TRBJ1-1, with D maybe TRBD1 (5 bases). Germline V CDR1 and CDR2: SGHRS, YFSETQ. The CDR3 contains 13 residues. Trimming took 4 bases from V and 10 from J, leaving 17 bases between them. The CDR3 spells CASSMSPEGRAFF. The CDR3 DNA sequence: TGCGCCAGCAGCATGAGTCCCGAGGGGCGAGCTTTCTTT.

The chain is built from TRBV12-5 and TRBJ2-7; TRBD1 agrees at 9 bases. This CDR3 comprises 18 residues. Germline loops: CDR1 LGHNT, CDR2 FRNRAP. The junction had 19 bases not matched to a gene; V was cut back by 6 bases and J by 4 bases. The CDR3 reads CASGLGWPVHRGQYEQYF. The CDR3, as DNA: TGTGCTAGTGGCCTGGGGTGGCCCGTTCACAGGGGGCAGTACGAGCAGTACTTC. Full variable domain (remainder filled in from reference TRBV12-5 and TRBJ2-7): DARVTQTPRHKVTEMGQEVTMRCQPILGHNTVFWYRQTMMQGLELLAYFRNRAPLDDSGMPKDRFSAEMPDATLATLKIQPSEPRDSAVYFCASGLGWPVHRGQYEQYFGPGTRLTVT.

This clone was observed a single time. The J gene is TRBJ2-1, the V gene TRBV7-3; 10 nucleotides match TRBD2. The J segment lost 4 bases and the V segment lost 6 bases, leaving 6 bases of the junction unmatched. There are 15 residues in the CDR3. Germline V gene lookup returns CDR1 SGHTA and CDR2 FQGTGA. CDR3 DNA: TGTGCCAGCAGTACAACTAGCGGGAAATACAATGAGCAGTTCTTC. This gives the protein CASSTTSGKYNEQFF.

The V and J genes are TRBV4-1 and TRBJ1-1; no definite D call. The CDR3 is 14 residues long. In germline, CDR1 is MGHRA, CDR2 YSYEKL. V dropped 4 bases and J dropped 5 bases, with 14 bases sitting between them. The CDR3: CASSLAPTRTEAFF. The CDR3 nucleotides are TGCGCCAGCAGCCTGGCACCTACTAGGACTGAAGCTTTCTTT.

The chain couples TRBV9 to TRBJ2-5; 9 bases agree with TRBD2. V was clipped by 4 bases and J by 5 bases; unmatched bases: 6. CDR1 SGDLS and CDR2 YYNGEE come from the germline V gene. The CDR3 consists of 14 residues. The CDR3 here is CASSPAGGRETQYF. CDR3 in DNA: TGTGCCAGCAGCCCTGCGGGGGGGCGGGAGACCCAGTACTTC.

The rearrangement joins TRBV2 to TRBJ1-5, with no clear D. Germline V gene data show CDR1 as SNHLY and CDR2 as FYNNEI. The CDR3 covers 14 residues. Trimming pared 3 bases from V and 5 bases from J, leaving 11 bases between. The CDR3, as DNA: TGTGCCAGCAGTGACAAACACTCCGATCAGCCCCAGCATTTT. Amino acids: CASSDKHSDQPQHF. Supplemented by reference TRBV2 and TRBJ1-5, the full variable domain reads EPEVTQTPSHQVTQMGQEVILRCVPISNHLYFYWYRQILGQKVEFLVSFYNNEISEKSEIFDDQFSVERPDGSNFTLKIRSTKLEDSAMYFCASSDKHSDQPQHFGDGTRLSIL.

Comments on this clone: This same CDR3 is encoded by further DNA sequences in the sample. The rearrangement uses TRBV9 and TRBJ1-2; tentatively, D is TRBD1 (5 bases). Per the germline V gene, CDR1 is SGDLS and CDR2 is YYNGEE. Trimming shortened V by 0 bases and J by 2 bases, and 5 bases separated the two germline ends. The CDR3 length is 13 residues. CDR3 sequence reads: CASSVAGNYGYTF. In DNA form, the CDR3 reads TGTGCCAGCAGCGTAGCAGGGAACTATGGCTACACCTTC.

The V call is TRBV6-5, the J call TRBJ2-2, with D perhaps TRBD2 (6 bases). This CDR3 is built from 15 residues. The V gene's germline CDR1 is MNHEY and CDR2 SVGAGI. V was shortened by 5 bases and J by 5 bases, with 15 bases between the two germline ends. CDR3 bases: TGTGCCAGCAGTCCCCGGGGGTTAGATACCGGGGAGCTGTTTTTT. It codes for CASSPRGLDTGELFF.

V usage is TRBV29-1 and J usage is TRBJ1-1, with TRBD1 as a possible D gene (5 bases). The CDR3 consists of 12 residues. Between the trimmed V and J ends, which lost 4 bases and 8 bases, there was a span of 14 bases. Germline V gives CDR1 SQVTM, CDR2 ANQGSEA. The CDR3 reads CSVVDSRPEAFF. DNA of the CDR3: TGCAGCGTTGTCGACAGCAGACCCGAAGCTTTCTTT.

This sequence joins TRBV11-2 and TRBJ2-1; 11 nucleotides agree with TRBD2. Trimming removed 3 bases from V and 4 bases from J; junction bases left unmatched: 11. Germline CDR1 and CDR2: SGHAT and FQNNGV. This CDR3 has 18 residues. The CDR3 bases are TGTGCCAGCAGCTTTCACTCCCAGAGGACTAGCGGGTACAATGAGCAGTTCTTC. Translating gives CASSFHSQRTSGYNEQFF. Using reference TRBV11-2 and TRBJ2-1 for the parts outside the CDR3, the full variable domain is EAGVAQSPRYKIIEKRQSVAFWCNPISGHATLYWYQQILGQGPKLLIQFQNNGVVDDSQLPKDRFSAERLKGVDSTLKIQPAKLEDSAVYLCASSFHSQRTSGYNEQFFGPGTRLTVL.

The chain has TRBV11-2 and TRBJ2-1; 15 nucleotides agree with TRBD2. V shed 2 bases, J shed 6 bases, and the junction held 11 bases outside the gene matches. The CDR3 contains 19 residues. Germline V CDR1 and CDR2: SGHAT, FQNNGV. The CDR3 region has the DNA TGTGCCAGCAGCTTATCGTTTTCTGGACTAGCGGGAGGGCGCAATGAGCAGTTCTTC. This gives the protein CASSLSFSGLAGGRNEQFF.